Presented here are 25 T cell receptor beta chains from one specimen sequenced in a study. Each CDR3 protein gets one entry after TCRdb re-called the reads with MiXCR. The sample has some 15,000 distinct CDR3 sequences; approximately 37% are singletons. Sequenced input: blood. The receptor set was obtained from a human donor.

The V gene is TRBV4-3, the J gene TRBJ2-2; D gene unclear. V was trimmed by 4 bases and J by 8 bases, leaving 11 bases between them. Per germline, CDR1 LGHNA and CDR2 YSLEER. This CDR3 is 13 amino acids long. This CDR3 reads CASSREMTGELFF. The CDR3 coding sequence is TGCGCCAGCAGCCGGGAAATGACAGGGGAGCTGTTTTTT.

This clonotype was detected ten times or more. The chain has TRBV4-3 and TRBJ2-1, with 7 bases that match TRBD2. Trimming removed 4 bases from V and 0 bases from J; junction bases left unmatched: 9. This CDR3 is built from 17 residues. CDR1 LGHNA and CDR2 YSLEER come from the germline V gene. This chain's CDR3 is CASSLSDRLASYNEQFF. CDR3 bases: TGCGCCAGCAGCCTCAGCGACAGACTAGCCTCCTACAATGAGCAGTTCTTC.

On this clonotype: Because the CDR3 is missing its conserved closing phenylalanine or tryptophan, this is likely a read error. No DNA is shown, since the ends of the CDR3 on it are uncertain; the CDR3 is the one TCRdb lists. The rearrangement links TRBV29-1 to TRBJ2-7; the D call of TRBD2 is as the table states it, not checked on the DNA. The CDR3 is made up of 8 amino acids, end residues included. Germline V lookup: CDR1 SQVTM, CDR2 ANQGSEA. CDR3 residues: CSSSISGG.

The chain is built from TRBV14 and TRBJ2-7; possible D gene TRBD2, 6 bases. CDR3 size: 16 residues. V was pared by 0 bases and J by 4 bases, with 16 bases between. Germline CDR1 and CDR2: SGHDN and FVKESK. The CDR3 DNA is TGTGCCAGCAGCCAAGATTGGGCGGGGAGGCGTTACGAGCAGTACTTC. Translating gives CASSQDWAGRRYEQYF.

In regard to this clonotype: A read error may explain this, as a much larger clone is one base away. The chain uses TRBV30 and TRBJ1-1; D uncertain. The CDR3 has 13 amino acids. The V gene's germline CDR1 is GTSNPN and CDR2 SVGIG (reference sequence). The CDR3: CAWNIAKGTDAFF. In nucleotides, the CDR3 is TGTGCCTGGAATATCGCAAAGGGCACTGACGCTTTCTTT.

In the case of this clonotype: This may be a read error, as it is one base from a much larger clone. The chain combines TRBV4-2 with TRBJ1-3, with 8 bases fitting TRBD1. Germline values: CDR1 LGHNA, CDR2 YNFKEQ. The CDR3 is 16 residues long. V dropped 0 bases and J dropped 7; count of bases not matched to a gene: 8. The CDR3 nucleotides are TGTGCCAGCAGCCAAGATATGGGACAGGCGGGGAACACCATATATTTT. The encoded protein is CASSQDMGQAGNTIYF.

Sample share makes this clonotype medium-sized. The chain uses TRBV29-1 and TRBJ2-3; D is ambiguous. V was trimmed by 2 bases and J by 1 base, leaving 4 bases between them. Germline V gene data show CDR1 as SQVTM and CDR2 as ANQGSEA. CDR3 length: 12 residues. DNA for the CDR3: TGCAGCGTTGAATACGGCACAGATACGCAGTATTTT. Amino acid sequence: CSVEYGTDTQYF.

J is TRBJ2-1 and V is TRBV18; the match to TRBD1 covers 7 bases. Matching the DNA end better, TRBJ2-3 makes the J call doubtful. Germline values: CDR1 KGHSH, CDR2 LQKENI. This CDR3 is 17 amino acids long. CDR3 sequence: CASFLNYKDRTYNEQYF. The CDR3 coding sequence is TGTGCCAGCTTCCTAAATTACAAGGACAGGACCTACAATGAGCAGTATTTT.

Worth noting for this clonotype: A much larger clonotype is one base distant, so this may be a read error. The chain recombines TRBV4-3 with TRBJ2-7; 10 bases map to TRBD1. The junction had 9 bases not matched to a gene; V was cut back by 8 bases and J by 2 bases. Germline V lookup: CDR1 LGHNA, CDR2 YSLEER. CDR3 length equals 15 residues. The CDR3 region has the DNA TGCGCCAGCGGCCTAGGACAGGGGGGAACCTACGAGCAGTACTTC. This translates into CASGLGQGGTYEQYF.

This clonotype occurred many times. The V and J genes are TRBV6-2 or TRBV6-3 and TRBJ2-1; 11 positions match TRBD1. This CDR3 comprises 15 residues. Per germline, CDR1 MNHEY and CDR2 SVGEGT. With 6 bases clipped from V and 6 bases from J, the junction kept 7 bases outside the gene matches. The CDR3 DNA follows: TGTGCCAGCAGGGACCGGGACAGGGGGATCAATGAGCAGTTCTTC. As protein: CASRDRDRGINEQFF.

The chain uses TRBV12-3 or TRBV12-4 and TRBJ2-5, with D possibly being TRBD1 (6 bases). The CDR3 loop spans 13 amino acids. V lost 5 bases, J lost 7 bases, and 14 bases lay in between. In DNA form, the CDR3 reads TGTGCCAGCAGTCAAAACAGGGTTGGGACCCAGTACTTC. Amino acids: CASSQNRVGTQYF.

This clonotype appeared a few times. V and J are TRBV29-1 and TRBJ1-4; 7 bases agree with TRBD1. There are 12 residues in the CDR3. Germline V gene lookup returns CDR1 SQVTM and CDR2 ANQGSEA. Trimming removed 6 bases from V and 9 bases from J; junction bases left unmatched: 7. DNA for the CDR3: TGCAGCGTCCAACAGACAGGGCAAAAACTGTTTTTT. It yields the protein CSVQQTGQKLFF.

This clonotype was seen many times. This chain links TRBV29-1 with TRBJ2-2, with D maybe TRBD2 (7 bases). The germline V gene encodes CDR1 SQVTM and CDR2 ANQGSEA. There are 18 residues in the CDR3. The germline V and J ends were trimmed by 0 bases and 0 bases, with 17 bases remaining between them. The CDR3 reads CSVEDSGRGRPNTGELFF. DNA of the CDR3: TGCAGCGTTGAAGATTCTGGGCGGGGGCGCCCGAACACCGGGGAGCTGTTTTTT.

This clonotype was found many times. The chain joins TRBV4-3 to TRBJ2-7, with 7 nucleotides matching TRBD2. Germline V lookup: CDR1 LGHNA, CDR2 YSLEER. After removal of 1 base from V and 4 bases from J, the junction contained 10 bases not matched to a gene. The CDR3 is made up of 16 amino acids. The DNA for the CDR3 is TGCGCCAGCAGCCAAGTATCGGCGGGAGAGCAGTACGAGCAGTACTTC. Its translation is CASSQVSAGEQYEQYF.

This clonotype was counted a single time. Given a much more abundant clone one base away, this may be a read error. It is likely a read error, because the conserved phenylalanine at the end of the CDR3 is missing. This sequence joins TRBV20-1 and TRBJ1-2, with D possibly being TRBD1 (6 bases). The germline V gene encodes CDR1 DFQATT and CDR2 SNEGSKA (reference sequence). The CDR3 covers 14 residues. With 1 base removed from V and 2 bases from J, the gap between germline ends came to 11 bases. CDR3: CSARVLRGNYGYTL. The DNA of the CDR3 is TGCAGTGCTAGAGTTCTGAGGGGGAACTATGGCTACACCTTA.

This clonotype was seen repeatedly, ten times or more. The J gene is TRBJ1-2, the V gene TRBV20-1; perhaps TRBD1 as D (6 bases). The germline gives CDR1 DFQATT, CDR2 SNEGSKA (reference sequence). Trimming took 3 bases from V and 7 from J, leaving 15 bases between them. There are 13 residues in the CDR3. The CDR3: CSASIGGAFGYTF. The DNA of the CDR3 is TGCAGTGCTAGTATAGGGGGGGCTTTTGGCTACACCTTC.

This clonotype was seen many times. The chain is built from TRBV19 and TRBJ1-1; D unresolved. Germline CDR1 reads LNHDA; CDR2 reads SQIVND (reference sequence). The CDR3 is made up of 13 amino acids. The V end lost 3 bases, the J end lost 1 base, and 6 bases lay between the germline ends. The CDR3 DNA reads TGTGCCAGTAGTATCAACAGGAACACTGAAGCTTTCTTT. It encodes CASSINRNTEAFF.

In its sample, this clonotype is medium-sized (0.01 to 0.1%). The CDR3 loop reads CSARDPQTGTYEQYF. In DNA, the CDR3 is TGCAGTGCTAGAGATCCCCAGACAGGGACCTACGAGCAGTACTTC. This chain uses TRBV20-1 with TRBJ2-7; 7 bases fit TRBD1. The CDR3 length is 15 residues. J was trimmed by 2 bases and V by 0 bases; bases with no gene match: 7. CDR1 is DFQATT, CDR2 SNEGSKA, per germline (reference sequence).

This clonotype was seen at least ten times. The CDR3 here is CASSQSSGSGYEQYF. CDR3 DNA: TGTGCCAGCAGCCAAAGTAGCGGGAGTGGTTACGAGCAGTACTTC. This chain joins TRBV4-2 and TRBJ2-7, with TRBD2 matching 9 bases. V lost 2 bases to trimming and J lost 4 bases; unmatched junction nucleotides: 6. The length of the CDR3 is 15 residues. Germline CDR1 and CDR2: LGHNA and YNFKEQ.

V and J are TRBV4-1 and TRBJ2-3, with D perhaps matching TRBD1 (6 bases). Germline CDR1 MGHRA, CDR2 YSYEKL. Between the trimmed V and J ends, which lost 0 bases and 1 base, there was a span of 8 bases. The CDR3 sequence is 15 residues long. In DNA, the CDR3 is TGCGCCAGCAGCCAAGATCGGACAGGCACAGATACGCAGTATTTT. It encodes CASSQDRTGTDTQYF.

CDR3 DNA sequence: TGCAGTGCTACAGGGGACGTGAACACTGAAGCTTTCTTT. It yields the protein CSATGDVNTEAFF. The rearrangement links TRBV20-1 to TRBJ1-1; a weak D match, TRBD1 (6 bases). The V end lost 4 bases, the J end lost 0 bases, and 9 bases lay between the germline ends. The length of the CDR3 is 13 residues. Germline assignment: CDR1 DFQATT and CDR2 SNEGSKA (reference sequence).

This clonotype occurred many times. This sequence joins TRBV20-1 and TRBJ2-3, with D tentatively TRBD2 (6 bases). The CDR3 runs 14 residues. Trimming took off 6 bases at V and 0 bases at J, with 13 bases between the two ends. The V gene's germline CDR1 is DFQATT and CDR2 SNEGSKA (reference sequence). Here the CDR3 reads CSAPGGSSTDTQYF. Written as DNA, the CDR3 is TGCAGTGCCCCCGGAGGGTCTAGCACAGATACGCAGTATTTT.

By sample share, this clonotype is medium-sized. The chain recombines TRBV4-2 with TRBJ2-7; 13 bases fit TRBD2. Trimming took 4 bases from V and 4 from J; bases not matched to a gene: 4. CDR3 size: 15 residues. Germline loops: CDR1 LGHNA, CDR2 YNFKEQ. The CDR3 nucleotides are TGTGCCAGCAGCCCACTAGCGGGAGGGGTGTACGAGCAGTACTTC. It encodes CASSPLAGGVYEQYF.

The chain couples TRBV4-2 to TRBJ2-3; 10 nucleotides match TRBD2. J lost 3 bases, V lost 1 base, and 13 bases had no gene match. In germline, CDR1 is LGHNA, CDR2 YNFKEQ. The length of the CDR3 is 19 residues. CDR3 sequence reads: CASSQVGSGRSDGTDTQYF. CDR3 sequence (DNA): TGTGCCAGCAGCCAAGTGGGTAGCGGGAGGAGTGATGGGACAGATACGCAGTATTTT.

Points on this clonotype: A read error may explain this, as a much larger clone is one base away. The chain uses TRBV29-1 and TRBJ1-3, with D hard to call. CDR3 length equals 13 residues. Trimming took 6 bases from V and 8 from J, leaving 17 bases between them. The germline V gene has CDR1 SQVTM and CDR2 ANQGSEA. CDR3 region: CSVKSQVADTIYF. DNA of the CDR3: TGCAGCGTAAAATCTCAGGTGGCGGACACCATATATTTT.